This T cell receptor beta chain comes out of a study of beta chain features in type 1 diabetes. Remarks on this clone: Its antigen is not known.

Study observations and caveats: Insertion counts at VDJ junctions were lower in type 1 diabetes patients, who also showed more deletions there. Researchers report that Type 1 diabetes patients had moderately but significantly shorter TCRB CDR3s across all four CD4+ subsets. Among patients, naive, central memory and Treg TCRB repertoires appeared more similar than among healthy donors.

Reverse transcribing all isolated RNA meant expressed TCRB transcripts were sequenced. The assay was immunoSEQ multiplex PCR, and TCRdb's table has in-frame clones only and misses some. The sample holds approximately 150,000 clones; 8% to 13% are singletons and the top ten take 1.3%. Around 110 mL of blood, on average, came from one heparinised draw per donor. The sequence came from a man aged 18 to 35 in good health. Specimen: naive CD4+ T cells from blood.

CDR3 sequence reads: CASRLGVNTYNEQFF. CDR3 DNA: TGTGCCAGCCGGCTAGGAGTTAATACCTACAATGAGCAGTTCTTC. The chain employs TRBV27 and TRBJ2-1, with no clear D. Germline V lookup: CDR1 MNHEY, CDR2 SMNVEV (reference sequence). The V gene lost 8 bases and the J gene lost 2 bases, with 16 bases spanning the gap. This CDR3 spans 15 amino acids.